The 9 T cell receptor beta chains presented below share a single source sample, sequenced in a study of T cell responses to AZD1222 COVID-19 vaccine. Profiling relied on immunoSEQ multiplex PCR, and the TCRdb table lists in-frame clones only, not all of them. The data show 100,000 or so clones, about 86% seen once. This sample comprised peripheral blood, obtained on day 0 of AZD1222 vaccination. Every receptor here comes from an adult in good health.

The chain joins TRBV5-6 to TRBJ2-2; the match to TRBD1 covers 8 bases. V was pared by 3 bases and J by 2 bases, with 6 bases of the junction left unmatched. Looked up from germline, CDR1 is SGHDT and CDR2 is YYEEEE. The CDR3 sequence is 16 residues long. The CDR3 nucleotides are TGTGCCAGCAGCTACGGTACAGGGGGTAACACCGGGGAGCTGTTTTTT. This codes for CASSYGTGGNTGELFF.

The count of this clone is one. The chain carries TRBV2 and TRBJ1-2; D not resolved. The CDR3 covers 14 residues. CDR1 is SNHLY, CDR2 FYNNEI, per germline. V gave up 1 base and J gave up 4 bases, with 10 bases separating them. Here the CDR3 DNA reads TGTGCCAGCAGTGAAGATGAGGGCGGCTATGGCTACACCTTC. Translating gives CASSEDEGGYGYTF.

The chain is built from TRBV19 and TRBJ1-5; D possibly corresponds to TRBD1 (5 bases). Trimming cost V 2 bases and J 0 bases, with 8 bases left between them. This CDR3 has 15 residues. Germline values: CDR1 LNHDA, CDR2 SQIVND (reference sequence). This CDR3 reads CASSIQGFSNQPQHF. As DNA, the CDR3 is TGTGCCAGTAGTATACAGGGTTTTAGCAATCAGCCCCAGCATTTT.

The V and J genes are TRBV5-1 and TRBJ1-1; D is uncertain. Germline V gives CDR1 SGHRS, CDR2 YFSETQ. The CDR3 consists of 18 residues. V lost 4 bases, J lost 2 bases, and 24 bases lay in between. CDR3 protein: CASSHPESGGKSNTEAFF. The CDR3 DNA is TGCGCCAGCAGCCACCCCGAGTCGGGCGGAAAATCAAACACTGAAGCTTTCTTT.

The chain joins TRBV7-2 to TRBJ1-2; no definite D call. Trimming stripped 1 base from V and 3 bases from J, with 15 bases between. The CDR3 runs to 16 residues. The germline CDR1 and CDR2 sequences are SGHTA and FQGNSA. This CDR3 reads CASSLVERIGDYGYTF. The CDR3 DNA follows: TGTGCCAGCAGCTTAGTTGAACGGATTGGCGACTATGGCTACACCTTC.

The genes are TRBV12-3 or TRBV12-4 and TRBJ1-2; TRBD1 is a possible D gene (5 bases). The CDR3 spans 12 residues. Trimming shortened V by 1 base and J by 8 bases, and 8 bases separated the two germline ends. This CDR3 reads CASSLDRNGYTF. CDR3 nucleotide sequence: TGTGCCAGCAGTTTAGACAGGAACGGCTACACCTTC.

This clone was seen a few times. The rearrangement joins TRBV5-6 to TRBJ1-1, with D perhaps TRBD1 (5 bases). The CDR3 spans 17 residues. CDR1 and CDR2 (germline): SGHDT, YYEEEE. The V end lost 1 base, the J end lost 6 bases, and 22 bases lay between the germline ends. The CDR3 here is CASSLSGWGGVRSEAFF. CDR3 nucleotide sequence: TGTGCCAGCAGCTTGTCGGGTTGGGGCGGGGTTCGCTCTGAAGCTTTCTTT.

V is TRBV5-4 and J is TRBJ1-1; 9 positions agree with TRBD1. The V gene's germline CDR1 is SGHNT and CDR2 YYREEE (reference sequence). The CDR3 is 14 residues long. The V segment lost 3 bases and the J segment 0 bases; nucleotides outside the gene matches: 0. CDR3 nucleotide sequence: TGTGCCAGCAGCTGGACAGGGGTGAACACTGAAGCTTTCTTT. Its translation: CASSWTGVNTEAFF. Full variable domain (missing parts from reference TRBV5-4 and TRBJ1-1): ETGVTQSPTHLIKTRGQQVTLRCSSQSGHNTVSWYQQALGQGPQFIFQYYREEENGRGNFPPRFSGLQFPNYSSELNVNALELDDSALYLCASSWTGVNTEAFFGQGTRLTVV.

V is TRBV4-3 and J is TRBJ1-2; perhaps TRBD1 as D (6 bases). The CDR3 extends over 14 amino acids. Trimming took off 2 bases at V and 8 bases at J, with 15 bases between the two ends. Germline loops: CDR1 LGHNA, CDR2 YSLEER. The chain's CDR3 is CASSQSLNGGGYTF. The CDR3 DNA follows: TGCGCCAGCAGCCAATCCCTCAATGGGGGCGGCTACACCTTC.